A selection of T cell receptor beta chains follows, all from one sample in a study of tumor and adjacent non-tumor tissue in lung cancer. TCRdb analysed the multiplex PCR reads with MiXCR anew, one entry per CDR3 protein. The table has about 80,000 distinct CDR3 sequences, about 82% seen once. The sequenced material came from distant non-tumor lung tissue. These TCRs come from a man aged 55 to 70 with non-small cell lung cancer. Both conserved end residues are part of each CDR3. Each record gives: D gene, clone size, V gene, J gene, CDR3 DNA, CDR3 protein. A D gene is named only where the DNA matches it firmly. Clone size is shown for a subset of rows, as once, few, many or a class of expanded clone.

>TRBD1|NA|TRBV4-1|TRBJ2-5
TGCACCAGCAGCCAAGTTTTGGGACAGGGGACATTATCCCAGTACTTC
CTSSQVLGQGTLSQYF
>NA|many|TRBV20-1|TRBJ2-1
TGCAGTGCTAGAGGCCCTACCTACAATGAGCAGTTCTTC
CSARGPTYNEQFF
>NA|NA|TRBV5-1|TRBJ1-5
TGCGCCAGTAGCTTGGATCCGGTGTCCAATCAGCTCCAGCATTTT
CASSLDPVSNQLQHF
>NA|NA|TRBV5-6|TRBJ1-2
TGTGCCTGCAGCACCACAATGGTGGATGGCTACACCTTT
CACSTTMVDGYTF
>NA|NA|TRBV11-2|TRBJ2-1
TGTGCCAGCAGCTTAGAGATCTACAATGAGCAGTCCTTC
CASSLEIYNEQSF
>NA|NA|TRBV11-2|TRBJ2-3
TGTGCCATCAGCTTAGACAGTGGTACAAGAGATACGCAGTATTTT
CAISLDSGTRDTQYF
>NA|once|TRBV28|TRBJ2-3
TGTGCCAGCAGTTTTGGGGATAGCACAGATACGCAGTATTTT
CASSFGDSTDTQYF
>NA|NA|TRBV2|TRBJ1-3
TGTTCCAGCAGCGACAAGGACAACTCTGGAAACACCATATATTTT
CSSSDKDNSGNTIYF
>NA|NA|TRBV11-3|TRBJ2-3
TGTGCCAGCAGCTTGGTGACAGGCATAGATACGCAGTACTTT
CASSLVTGIDTQYF
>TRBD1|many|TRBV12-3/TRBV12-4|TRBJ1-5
TGTGCCAGCAGTTTAGGTGGGACAGGTAGCAATCAGCCCCAGCATTTT
CASSLGGTGSNQPQHF
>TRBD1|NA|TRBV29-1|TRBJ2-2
TGCAGCGTTACTGAGGACAGGGCCACCGGGGAGCTGTTTTTT
CSVTEDRATGELFF
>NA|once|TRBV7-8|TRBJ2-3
TGTGCCAGCAGCTTTGACAGTATGAGCAATCAGCCCCAGTATTTT
CASSFDSMSNQPQYF
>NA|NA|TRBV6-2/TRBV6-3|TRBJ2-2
TGTGTCAGCTGGCTTAGAGGGAACACCGGGGAGTTGTTTTTT
CVSWLRGNTGELFF
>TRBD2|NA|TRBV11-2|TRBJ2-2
TGTGCCAGCAGCTTAGCTAGCGGGGGGACGAACAACGGGCAGCTGTTTTTT
CASSLASGGTNNGQLFF
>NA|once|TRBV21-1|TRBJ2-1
TGTGCCATCAGCAAAGGAGGAGAGGGGGCTGATTTATATGAGCAGTTCTTC
CAISKGGEGADLYEQFF
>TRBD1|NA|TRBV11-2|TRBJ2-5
TGTGCCAACGACTCCGGACAGGTTCTGGAGACCCAGTACTTC
CANDSGQVLETQYF